This T cell receptor beta chain derives from a study of blood T cell repertoires in COVID-19 (dated by TCRdb to about 2020). Regarding the research as a whole: Samples from collaborators originated in the United States, Italy and Spain and spanned both the acute and convalescent phases of COVID-19. The material from the prospective study consisted of cDNA or gDNA derived from T cells, B-cell-depleted T cells, or PBMCs. The dataset comprised deeply sampled blood TCRbeta repertoires from subjects exposed to, actively infected with, or recovered from COVID-19. A freely available public database, intended as a resource for researchers studying the immune response to SARS-CoV-2, is where the repertoires were released. The samples were drawn from two sources: the first 160 participants of the ongoing ImmuneRACE study, and over 1,000 subjects contributed by 6 global collaborators. Nearly every sample came with metadata listing a de-identified subject ID, COVID-19 status, age in years and sex. HLA class I and class II types, where available, came from metadata supplied by the sample provider rather than from assay-based typing. What the research found in general, with its limitations: The quantity of clinical and demographic metadata differed by source and by participant and was supplied without curation.

As encoded in the germline V gene, CDR1 is ENHRY while CDR2 is SYGVKD. From cysteine to phenylalanine, the CDR3 is 11 amino acids long. The read is trimmed to its CDR3 DNA, 33 bases read in frame from base 1. The V and J ends are trimmed by 7 bases and 3 bases, leaving 5 bases between them. Enrolling through a virtual design, the prospective study's participants ranged in age from roughly 18 to 100 years and lived across approximately 25 United States geographic areas. Cohort assignment in the prospective study relied on participant-reported clinical history from a screening survey and a study questionnaire. A participant counted as exposed if, within 2 weeks of entering the study, that participant had been in contact with someone who had a PCR-confirmed or clinician-diagnosed COVID-19 case. Each participant in the prospective study had whole blood, serum and a nasopharyngeal or oropharyngeal swab collected by mobile phlebotomists. Participants in the prospective study had the option to provide additional blood draws and questionnaires over a roughly 2-month period. Blood samples from the prospective study were shipped frozen or at room temperature prior to DNA extraction.

As to this clone: Its antigen remains undetermined. No base quality values were provided; no much bigger clone lies one nucleotide off.

TCRbeta CDR3 regions were amplified from genomic DNA by means of the immunoSEQ Assay, a bias-controlled multiplex PCR. Per the source publication's procedure: The number of nucleated cells in each sample was estimated from the amplification of reference gene primers within the assay. To quantify the absolute abundance of each unique TCRbeta CDR3 rearrangement, sequence reads were collapsed and filtered. For each sample, productive Simpson clonality was calculated by taking the square root of Simpson's diversity index across productive rearrangements. TCRdb obtained this table from immuneACCESS and retained in-frame rearrangements with V and J assigned. These tables miss some clones; where compared with another copy, unresolved V genes account for less than half of the shortfall, and the remainder is unexplained. The V and J calls and clone size were taken over from that table, and D and trimming were inferred from the DNA. This sample has about 310,000 clones in its table, and 85% of those were observed once. The ten largest clonotypes hold around 1.8% of the sample.

The TCR originated in a woman aged 25 to 45 who had been exposed to COVID-19. The V and J genes are TRBV10-3 and TRBJ2-3; the D gene cannot be resolved reliably. Sample: PBMCs or T cells enriched from blood (not recorded which). The CDR3 is CAIKTTDTQYF. The sequenced DNA is TGTGCCATCAAGACTACAGATACGCAGTATTTT.